These T cell receptor beta chains were read from a single sample in a study of T cell responses to AZD1222 COVID-19 vaccine. Generated by immunoSEQ multiplex PCR, the TCRdb table keeps only in-frame clones and is missing some. The sample lists 150,000 to 160,000 clones; roughly 90% were seen once. This material consisted of peripheral blood, taken 28 days after the second AZD1222 dose. Receptors originate from an adult who received the AZD1222 COVID-19 vaccine. Both conserved end residues are part of each CDR3. The order of the fields is V gene, J gene, CDR3 protein.

V gene: TRBV7-3
J gene: TRBJ1-6
CDR3 protein: CASSLQGAGNSPLHF

V gene: TRBV27
J gene: TRBJ1-2
CDR3 protein: CASALQANYGYTF

V gene: TRBV20-1
J gene: TRBJ1-1
CDR3 protein: CSARANTEAFF

V gene: TRBV11-2
J gene: TRBJ2-7
CDR3 protein: CASSRGQSREQYF

V gene: TRBV4-1
J gene: TRBJ2-2
CDR3 protein: CASSQDRDGNTGELFF

V gene: TRBV19
J gene: TRBJ1-5
CDR3 protein: CASSIDRRYSNQPQHF

V gene: TRBV7-7
J gene: TRBJ2-3
CDR3 protein: CASSPKRGGHLTQYF

V gene: TRBV18
J gene: TRBJ2-3
CDR3 protein: CASSPLAGGPGDTQYF

V gene: TRBV15
J gene: TRBJ2-1
CDR3 protein: CATSRVPPYNEQFF

V gene: TRBV4-2
J gene: TRBJ2-7
CDR3 protein: CASSQEPHSLAGGPYEQYF